A selection of T cell receptor beta chains follows, all from one sample in a study of shared clonotypes between healthy human individuals. Profiling relied on immunoSEQ multiplex PCR, and the TCRdb table lists in-frame clones only, not all of them. The sample lists roughly 2.2 million clones; approximately 93% were seen once. Input material: naive CD4+ T cells from PBMCs. These receptor sequences come from a man aged 18-30 years in good health. Some clones in this sample may be carry-over from other donors' samples. CDR3s include the opening cysteine and the closing phenylalanine or tryptophan. A D gene is named only where the DNA matches it firmly. The size field is filled for only some rows; it gives once, few, many or a size class.

V gene,clone size,J gene,D gene,CDR3 protein,CDR3 DNA
TRBV19,.,TRBJ1-5,.,CASGRTDSNQPQHF,TGTGCCAGTGGGAGGACGGATAGCAATCAGCCCCAGCATTTT
TRBV19,.,TRBJ1-5,.,CASKGGEGQPQHF,TGTGCCAGTAAGGGGGGGGAAGGTCAGCCCCAGCATTTT
TRBV7-2,few,TRBJ1-5,.,CASSLGPSNQPQHF,TGTGCCAGCAGCTTAGGTCCCAGCAATCAGCCCCAGCATTTT
TRBV7-2,once,TRBJ1-2,.,CASSVGGSNYGYTF,TGTGCCAGCAGTGTAGGGGGATCGAACTATGGCTACACCTTC
TRBV6-1,.,TRBJ1-2,TRBD1,CASSVGTGDGYTF,TGTGCCAGCAGCGTTGGGACAGGGGATGGCTACACCTTC
TRBV29-1,.,TRBJ2-5,.,CSVEGGGARETQYF,TGCAGCGTTGAAGGAGGGGGGGCGCGGGAGACCCAGTACTTC
TRBV28,.,TRBJ2-6,.,CASNVPAGKSGANVLTF,TGTGCCAGCAATGTACCGGCAGGAAAGTCTGGGGCCAACGTCCTGACTTTC
TRBV9,once,TRBJ2-3,TRBD2,CASSAGGWLAGVTDTQYF,TGTGCCAGCAGCGCGGGGGGTTGGCTAGCGGGAGTCACAGATACGCAGTATTTT
TRBV6-5,.,TRBJ1-3,TRBD1,CASSSIPGQGNTIYF,TGTGCCAGCAGTTCGATCCCGGGACAGGGAAACACCATATATTTT
TRBV5-6,.,TRBJ2-2,.,CASSLANTGELFF,TGTGCCAGCAGCTTGGCCAACACCGGGGAGCTGTTTTTT
TRBV5-4,.,TRBJ2-5,.,CASSLGSETQYF,TGTGCCAGCAGCTTGGGTTCAGAGACCCAGTACTTC
TRBV7-2,.,TRBJ2-5,TRBD2,CASSPRGGMWETQYF,TGTGCCAGCAGCCCACGGGGGGGAATGTGGGAGACCCAGTACTTC
TRBV5-1,.,TRBJ2-1,.,CASSLVRVGAPVGNEQFF,TGCGCCAGCAGCTTGGTTCGTGTTGGGGCCCCCGTAGGAAATGAGCAGTTCTTC
TRBV6-5,.,TRBJ1-3,.,CASSYGQTGNTIYF,TGTGCCAGCAGTTACGGACAGACTGGAAACACCATATATTTT